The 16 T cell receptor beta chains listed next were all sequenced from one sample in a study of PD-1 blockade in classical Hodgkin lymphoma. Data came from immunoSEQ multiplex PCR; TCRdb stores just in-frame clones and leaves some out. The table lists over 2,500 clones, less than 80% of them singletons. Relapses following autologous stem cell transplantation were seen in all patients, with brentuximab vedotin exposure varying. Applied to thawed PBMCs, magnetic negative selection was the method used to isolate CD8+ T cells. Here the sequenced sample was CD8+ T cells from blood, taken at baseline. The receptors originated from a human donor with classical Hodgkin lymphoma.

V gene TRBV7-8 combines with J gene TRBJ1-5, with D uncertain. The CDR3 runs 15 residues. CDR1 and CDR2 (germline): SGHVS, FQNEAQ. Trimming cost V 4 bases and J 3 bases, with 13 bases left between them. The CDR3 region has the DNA TGTGCCAGCAGCTCCGAAAGCAGCACCAATCAGCCCCAGCATTTT. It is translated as CASSSESSTNQPQHF.

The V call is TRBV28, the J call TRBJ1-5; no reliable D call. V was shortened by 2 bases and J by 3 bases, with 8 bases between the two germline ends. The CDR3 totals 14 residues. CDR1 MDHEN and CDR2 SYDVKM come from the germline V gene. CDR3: CASSLVAYNQPQHF. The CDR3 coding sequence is TGTGCCAGCAGTTTAGTGGCCTACAATCAGCCCCAGCATTTT.

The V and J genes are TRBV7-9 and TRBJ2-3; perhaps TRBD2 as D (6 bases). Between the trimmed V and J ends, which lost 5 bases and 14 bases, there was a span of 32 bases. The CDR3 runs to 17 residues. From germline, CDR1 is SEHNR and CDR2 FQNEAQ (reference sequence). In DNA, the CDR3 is TGTGCCAGCAGCGCATACGGCTGGGGAGGAGGGAAGACGTACGGGTATTTT. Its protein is CASSAYGWGGGKTYGYF.

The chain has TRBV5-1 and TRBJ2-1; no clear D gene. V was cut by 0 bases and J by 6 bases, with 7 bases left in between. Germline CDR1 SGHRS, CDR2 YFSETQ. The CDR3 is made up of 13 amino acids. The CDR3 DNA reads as TGCGCCAGCAGCTTGGGCTTCTCCAATGAGCAGTTCTTC. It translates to CASSLGFSNEQFF.

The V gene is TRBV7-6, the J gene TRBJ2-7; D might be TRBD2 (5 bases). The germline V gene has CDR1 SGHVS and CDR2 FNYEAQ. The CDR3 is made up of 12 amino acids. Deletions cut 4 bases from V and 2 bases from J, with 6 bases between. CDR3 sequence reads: CASSSGTYEQYF. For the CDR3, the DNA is TGTGCCAGCAGCTCGGGGACCTACGAGCAGTACTTC.

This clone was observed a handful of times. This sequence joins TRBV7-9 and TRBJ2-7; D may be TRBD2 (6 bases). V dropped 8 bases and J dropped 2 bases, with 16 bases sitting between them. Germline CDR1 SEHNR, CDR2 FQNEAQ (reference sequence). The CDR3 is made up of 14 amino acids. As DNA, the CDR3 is TGTGCCAGCCAGCCTGGGACTTCGGCCTACGAGCAGTACTTC. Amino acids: CASQPGTSAYEQYF.

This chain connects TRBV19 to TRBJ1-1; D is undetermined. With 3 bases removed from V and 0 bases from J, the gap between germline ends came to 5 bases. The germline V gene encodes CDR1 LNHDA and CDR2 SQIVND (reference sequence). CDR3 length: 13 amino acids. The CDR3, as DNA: TGTGCCAGTAGTATCCTCATGAACACTGAAGCTTTCTTT. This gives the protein CASSILMNTEAFF.

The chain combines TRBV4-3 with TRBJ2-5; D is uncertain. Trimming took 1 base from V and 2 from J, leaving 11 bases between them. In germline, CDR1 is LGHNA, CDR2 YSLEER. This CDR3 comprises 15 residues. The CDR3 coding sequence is TGCGCCAGCAGCCAAGGTGTGGGTGGTCAAGAGACCCAGTACTTC. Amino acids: CASSQGVGGQETQYF.

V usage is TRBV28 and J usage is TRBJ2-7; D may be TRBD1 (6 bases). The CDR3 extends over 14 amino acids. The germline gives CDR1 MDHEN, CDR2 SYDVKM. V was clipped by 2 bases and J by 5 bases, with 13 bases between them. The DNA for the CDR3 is TGTGCCAGCAGTTTAATCGCCAGGGGCCACGAGCAGTACTTC. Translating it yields CASSLIARGHEQYF.

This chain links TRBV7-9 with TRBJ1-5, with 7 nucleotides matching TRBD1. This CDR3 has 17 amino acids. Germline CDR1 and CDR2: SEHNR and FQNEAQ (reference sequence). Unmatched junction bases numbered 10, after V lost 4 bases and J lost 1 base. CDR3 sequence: CASSSTPQGVSNQPQHF. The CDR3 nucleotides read TGTGCCAGCAGCTCCACCCCGCAGGGGGTGAGCAATCAGCCCCAGCATTTT.

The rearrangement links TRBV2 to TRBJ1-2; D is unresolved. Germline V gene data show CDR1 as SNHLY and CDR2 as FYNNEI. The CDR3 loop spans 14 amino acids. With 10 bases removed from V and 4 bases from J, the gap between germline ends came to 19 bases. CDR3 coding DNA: TGTGCCACTCGCGATAAGGAGGCTGGCTATGGCTACACCTTC. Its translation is CATRDKEAGYGYTF.

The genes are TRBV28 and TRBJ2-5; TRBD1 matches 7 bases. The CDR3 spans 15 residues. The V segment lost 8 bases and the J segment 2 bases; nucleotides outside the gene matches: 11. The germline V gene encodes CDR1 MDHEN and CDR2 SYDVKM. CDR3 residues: CASSRGTDIQETQYF. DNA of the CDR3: TGTGCCAGCTCTAGAGGGACAGATATACAAGAGACCCAGTACTTC.

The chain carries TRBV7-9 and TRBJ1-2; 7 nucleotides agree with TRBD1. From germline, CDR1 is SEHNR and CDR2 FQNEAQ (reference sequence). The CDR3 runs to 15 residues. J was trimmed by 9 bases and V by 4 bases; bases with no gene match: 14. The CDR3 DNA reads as TGTGCCAGCAGCTCACCAGGGGGTAGGCTTCGTCGCTACACCTTC. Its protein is CASSSPGGRLRRYTF.

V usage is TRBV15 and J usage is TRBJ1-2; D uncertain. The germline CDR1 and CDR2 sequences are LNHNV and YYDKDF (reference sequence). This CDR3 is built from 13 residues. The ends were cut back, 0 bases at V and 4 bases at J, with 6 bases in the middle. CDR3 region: CATSRDSGYGYTF. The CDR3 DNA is TGTGCCACCAGCAGAGATTCAGGCTATGGCTACACCTTC.

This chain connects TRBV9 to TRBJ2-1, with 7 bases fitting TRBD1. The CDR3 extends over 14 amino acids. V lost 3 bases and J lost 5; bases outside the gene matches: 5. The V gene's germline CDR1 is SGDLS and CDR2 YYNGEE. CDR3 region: CASSGWDSNNEQFF. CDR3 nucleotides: TGTGCCAGCAGCGGTTGGGACAGCAACAATGAGCAGTTCTTC.

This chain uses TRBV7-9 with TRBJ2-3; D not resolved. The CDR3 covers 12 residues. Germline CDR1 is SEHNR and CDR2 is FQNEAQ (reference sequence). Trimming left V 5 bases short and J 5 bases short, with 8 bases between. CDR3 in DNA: TGTGCCAGCAGCCCCCTGGGAGATACGCAGTATTTT. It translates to CASSPLGDTQYF.